Following are 8 T cell receptor beta chains from one sample sequenced in a study of breast tumors, draining lymph nodes, adjacent tissues (TCRdb year 2016). Library preparation was by multiplex PCR. The data were produced on an Illumina HiSeq 2000. Through fastp at Q25 and MiXCR, TCRdb rebuilt clones from the public reads, retaining in-frame beta chains. Merged by CDR3 protein, the rows form single entries marked with the most common genes and DNA. This sample comprises some 170,000 distinct CDR3 sequences, roughly a third of them detected only once. Roughly 3.8% of the sample is taken by the ten largest. The axillary draining lymph nodes of breast cancer patients were the source of the lymph node samples. The sample consisted of axillary lymph node tissue. The receptors were sampled from a female donor with breast cancer. Some clones in this sample may be carry-over from other donors' samples.

This clonotype was counted ten times or more. The chain uses TRBV2 and TRBJ2-1; D not resolved. Trimming removed 8 bases from V and 1 base from J, with 12 bases in between. CDR1 and CDR2 from the germline V gene are SNHLY and FYNNEI. This CDR3 is 14 amino acids long. CDR3: CASDIFGSYNEQFF. The DNA for the CDR3 is TGTGCCAGCGATATTTTCGGATCCTACAATGAGCAGTTCTTC.

This clonotype was observed many times. CDR3 DNA: TGTGCCACCAGCAGAGATCGGGGCACCTCTAGCACAGATACGCAGTATTTT. Encoded protein: CATSRDRGTSSTDTQYF. The chain has TRBV15 and TRBJ2-3, with D perhaps given as TRBD1 or TRBD2 (5 bases each). The CDR3 is made up of 17 amino acids. CDR1 LNHNV and CDR2 YYDKDF come from the germline V gene (reference sequence). V was shortened by 0 bases and J by 0 bases, with 13 bases between the two germline ends.

This clonotype occurred a few times. This sequence may be a read error, since a much larger clone differs from it by one base. The rearrangement links TRBV18 to TRBJ2-7, with 10 bases fitting TRBD1. The CDR3 is 16 amino acids. Germline CDR1 and CDR2: KGHSH and LQKENI. CDR3 nucleotides: TGTGCCAGCTCACCACCTGGGACAGGGGTCTCCTACGAGCGGTACTTC. Translating it yields CASSPPGTGVSYERYF.

J is TRBJ2-4 and V is TRBV2; TRBD1 matches at 8 bases. The CDR3 has 16 amino acids. The germline gives CDR1 SNHLY, CDR2 FYNNEI. Germline trimming cut 0 bases from V and 2 bases from J; bases unmatched to any gene: 3. The CDR3 loop reads CASSEAGTGPKNIQYF. As DNA, the CDR3 is TGTGCCAGCAGTGAAGCAGGGACAGGCCCCAAAAACATTCAGTACTTC.

This clonotype was observed at least ten times. V usage is TRBV5-1 and J usage is TRBJ2-5, with D unclear. The CDR3 has 13 residues. V gave up 3 bases and J gave up 2 bases, with 8 bases separating them. Germline CDR1 is SGHRS and CDR2 is YFSETQ. This chain's CDR3 is CASSSPGQETQYF. In nucleotides, the CDR3 is TGCGCCAGCAGCTCCCCGGGTCAAGAGACCCAGTACTTC.

The genes are TRBV5-6 and TRBJ1-5, with D perhaps TRBD1 (5 bases). V lost 3 bases and J 7 bases, leaving 11 bases between the germline ends. This CDR3 region has 13 residues. The germline gives CDR1 SGHDT, CDR2 YYEEEE. In DNA, the CDR3 is TGTGCCAGCAGCTCGTATGGGGCCCAGCCCCAGCATTTT. Protein sequence: CASSSYGAQPQHF.

This clonotype was counted many times. V is TRBV5-6 and J is TRBJ2-3, with TRBD2 matching over 7 bases. Germline lookup yields CDR1 SGHDT and CDR2 YYEEEE. V dropped 4 bases and J dropped 0; count of bases not matched to a gene: 14. There are 18 residues in the CDR3. The CDR3 region is CASSLNLRLATSTDTQYF. CDR3 in DNA: TGTGCCAGCAGCCTCAATCTGAGACTAGCCACTAGCACAGATACGCAGTATTTT.

This clonotype was detected many times. The CDR3 bases are TGTGCCAGGAGTCGCACCCTCAATTCACCCCTCCACTTT. Its protein is CARSRTLNSPLHF. The chain carries TRBV6-6 and TRBJ1-6; no definite D call. CDR1 is MNHNY, CDR2 SVGAGI, per germline (reference sequence). There are 13 residues in the CDR3. Trimming pared 9 bases from V and 7 bases from J, leaving 13 bases between.